Presented here are 32 T cell receptor beta chains from one specimen sequenced in a study of T cells in Graves' hyperthyroidism and ophthalmopathy. RNA transcripts were the template for amplifying TCR beta CDR3 regions. HTBI primers drove first-round RT-PCR of the TCR CDR3. TCRdb used MiXCR to reprocess the multiplex PCR reads, holding one entry per CDR3 protein. Counted here are about 640,000 distinct CDR3 sequences, less than 25% occurring once; the ten biggest clones make up 30% to 40%. Source material: blood. Source of these receptors: a man under 40 with Graves' ophthalmopathy.

This clonotype has a handful of counts. The chain is built from TRBV27 and TRBJ2-7, with D possibly called TRBD1 or TRBD2 (5 bases each). The length of the CDR3 is 16 residues. V lost 8 bases and J lost 5, with 25 bases in between. Germline V gives CDR1 MNHEY, CDR2 SMNVEV (reference sequence). In DNA, the CDR3 is TGTGCCAGCGGGGGAACGGGGCTAGCAAGAGAGGACGAGCAGTACTTC. This translates into CASGGTGLAREDEQYF.

The chain carries TRBV6-2 or TRBV6-3 and TRBJ2-7, with 8 bases that match TRBD1. The CDR3 contains 13 residues. Unmatched junction bases numbered 8, after V lost 7 bases and J lost 6 bases. Germline CDR1 is MNHEY and CDR2 is SVGEGT. DNA for the CDR3: TGTGCCAGCACCGAGTTCACAGGGGGCGAGCAGTACTTC. This translates into CASTEFTGGEQYF.

The chain combines TRBV11-2 with TRBJ1-2; TRBD1 matches at 7 bases. The J segment lost 2 bases and the V segment lost 5 bases, leaving 14 bases of the junction unmatched. The length of the CDR3 is 17 residues. CDR1 is SGHAT and CDR2 is FQNNGV in the germline V gene. The CDR3 DNA sequence: TGTGCCAGCAGCCCCCTCACCAGGCGGGACAGCAACTATGGCTACACCTTC. Translated: CASSPLTRRDSNYGYTF.

In its sample, this clonotype was seen many times. V usage is TRBV11-1 and J usage is TRBJ2-3; D might be TRBD2 (5 bases). Germline CDR1 is SGHAT and CDR2 is FQDESV (reference sequence). This CDR3 is 15 amino acids long. V lost 5 bases and J 2 bases, leaving 14 bases between the germline ends. The CDR3 DNA reads TGTGCCAGCAGCCAAAGGACGGGGTCCACAGATACGCAGTATTTT. This encodes CASSQRTGSTDTQYF.

This clonotype was found many times. This chain uses TRBV30 with TRBJ1-2; D not certain. Germline-derived CDR1 and CDR2 are GTSNPN and SVGIG (reference sequence). Trimming removed 2 bases at V and 4 bases at J, with 8 bases between. This CDR3 contains 12 residues. CDR3 nucleotides: TGTGCCTGGAGTCCCCATCCCTATGGCTACACCTTC. It is translated as CAWSPHPYGYTF. The full variable domain, completed using reference TRBV30 and TRBJ1-2, is SQTIHQWPATLVQPVGSPLSLECTVEGTSNPNLYWYRQAAGRGLQLLFYSVGIGQISSEVPQNLSASRPQDRQFILSSKKLLLSDSGFYLCAWSPHPYGYTFGSGTRLTVV.

This clonotype was observed at least ten times. The chain employs TRBV3-1 and TRBJ1-5; D possibly corresponds to TRBD1 (5 bases). The germline V and J ends were trimmed by 6 bases and 1 base, with 10 bases remaining between them. Looked up from germline, CDR1 is LGHDT and CDR2 is YNNKEL (reference sequence). There are 14 residues in the CDR3. CDR3 coding DNA: TGTGCCAGCAGTAGGGGATTGAGCAATCAGCCCCAGCATTTT. Protein product: CASSRGLSNQPQHF.

The gene calls are TRBV6-1 and TRBJ2-5; the match to TRBD2 covers 14 bases. The CDR3 extends over 17 amino acids. CDR1 and CDR2 from the germline V gene are MNHNS and SASEGT. V was clipped by 5 bases and J by 3 bases; unmatched bases: 8. CDR3 DNA sequence: TGTGCCAGCAGTCCGGGACTAGCGGGAGCGTTGGAAGAGACCCAGTACTTC. Translating it yields CASSPGLAGALEETQYF.

V and J are TRBV28 and TRBJ1-5, with D unresolved. There are 13 residues in the CDR3. The germline CDR1 and CDR2 sequences are MDHEN and SYDVKM. V gave up 7 bases and J gave up 5 bases, with 12 bases separating them. The CDR3 sequence is CASTASRYQPQHF. The CDR3 region has the DNA TGTGCCAGCACGGCCAGTAGGTATCAGCCCCAGCATTTT.

This chain joins TRBV27 and TRBJ2-7; 9 positions agree with TRBD1. The germline gives CDR1 MNHEY, CDR2 SMNVEV (reference sequence). The V gene end was trimmed by 2 bases and the J gene end by 3 bases; junction bases not matched to a gene: 5. The CDR3 contains 15 residues. The CDR3 spells CASSLLRDRVYEQYF. The CDR3 DNA follows: TGTGCCAGCAGTTTACTCCGGGACAGGGTCTACGAGCAGTACTTC.

The gene calls are TRBV19 and TRBJ1-1; no clear D gene. The length of the CDR3 is 20 residues. Germline CDR1 reads LNHDA; CDR2 reads SQIVND (reference sequence). Trimming stripped 9 bases from V and 0 bases from J, with 32 bases between. The CDR3 loop reads CASLFFVVVLGSLVNTEAFF. The CDR3 DNA reads TGTGCCAGCCTGTTTTTCGTTGTGGTTTTAGGGTCGCTGGTGAACACTGAAGCTTTCTTT.

In this sample, this clonotype turned up once. The chain recombines TRBV20-1 with TRBJ1-2, with D possibly matching TRBD1 (5 bases). V was clipped by 6 bases and J by 7 bases, with 21 bases between them. The CDR3 is 14 amino acids. From germline, CDR1 is DFQATT and CDR2 SNEGSKA (reference sequence). CDR3 amino acids: CSAPPPGERIGYTF. The CDR3 DNA sequence: TGCAGTGCCCCCCCCCCGGGGGAAAGAATTGGCTACACCTTC.

The chain uses TRBV5-1 and TRBJ1-4; no definite D call. Germline V CDR1 and CDR2: SGHRS, YFSETQ. The germline V and J ends were trimmed by 4 bases and 4 bases, with 11 bases remaining between them. This CDR3 is built from 14 residues. CDR3 amino acids: CASSNSGGNEKLFF. The CDR3 DNA reads as TGCGCCAGCAGCAACTCCGGAGGTAATGAAAAACTGTTTTTT.

Of note for this clonotype: Being one base from a much bigger clone, this may be a read error. The genes are TRBV30 and TRBJ1-4; D remains ambiguous. The CDR3 is 16 amino acids. Germline assignment: CDR1 GTSNPN and CDR2 SVGIG (reference sequence). The CDR3 DNA follows: TGTGCCCGGAGTGACCCCCCAACGAACCTTCATGAAAAACTGTTTTTT. This sequence encodes CARSDPPTNLHEKLFF.

The chain uses TRBV10-3 and TRBJ2-5, with TRBD2 identical over 13 bases. Germline values: CDR1 ENHRY, CDR2 SYGVKD. J was trimmed by 5 bases and V by 5 bases; bases with no gene match: 17. CDR3 length: 19 residues. Here the CDR3 reads CAISHSDRTSGSTGETQYF. Here the CDR3 DNA reads TGTGCCATCAGTCATAGCGATCGGACTAGCGGGAGTACGGGGGAGACCCAGTACTTC.

This clonotype was seen repeatedly, ten times or more. The rearrangement uses TRBV7-2 and TRBJ2-1; 10 bases align to TRBD2. The CDR3 covers 18 residues. CDR1 SGHTA and CDR2 FQGNSA come from the germline V gene. J lost 4 bases, V lost 4 bases, and 13 bases had no gene match. The CDR3 DNA is TGTGCCAGCAGCTCCAGGGGGCCCGGGACTAGCGCTTACAATGAGCAGTTCTTC. It is translated as CASSSRGPGTSAYNEQFF.

This chain connects TRBV2 to TRBJ2-3; TRBD2 matches at 7 bases. After removal of 7 bases from V and 3 bases from J, the junction contained 10 bases not matched to a gene. The length of the CDR3 is 15 residues. Germline CDR1 and CDR2: SNHLY and FYNNEI. The CDR3 loop reads CASTAGQLSTDTQYF. CDR3 nucleotide sequence: TGTGCCAGCACAGCGGGGCAGCTCTCAACAGATACGCAGTATTTT.

This clonotype was counted a few times. The chain carries TRBV28 and TRBJ2-1; D may be TRBD1 (5 bases). CDR3 length equals 12 residues. V dropped 6 bases and J dropped 6 bases, with 9 bases sitting between them. Germline CDR1 reads MDHEN; CDR2 reads SYDVKM. The CDR3 sequence is CASRLGRNEQFF. DNA of the CDR3: TGTGCCAGCAGATTGGGGCGCAATGAGCAGTTCTTC.

This clonotype has only a few counts. This sequence joins TRBV5-4 and TRBJ1-5; D is ambiguous. The germline gives CDR1 SGHNT, CDR2 YYREEE (reference sequence). Deletions cut 0 bases from V and 1 base from J, with 5 bases between. The CDR3 has 14 amino acids. The CDR3 coding sequence is TGTGCCAGCAGCTTGGAACCGAGCAATCAGCCCCAGCATTTT. This encodes CASSLEPSNQPQHF.

This clonotype was seen only a few times. The V and J genes are TRBV29-1 and TRBJ2-1, with 7 positions matching TRBD2. Germline values: CDR1 SQVTM, CDR2 ANQGSEA. The CDR3 is made up of 13 amino acids. Unmatched junction bases numbered 4, after V lost 4 bases and J lost 4 bases. The CDR3 DNA sequence: TGCAGCGTTGTGGCGGGAGAGTACAATGAGCAGTTCTTC. Translation: CSVVAGEYNEQFF.

This clonotype turned up a few times. The V gene is TRBV6-1, the J gene TRBJ2-6, with TRBD1 matching over 8 bases. This CDR3 spans 17 amino acids. V lost 5 bases to trimming and J lost 2 bases; unmatched junction nucleotides: 8. Looked up from germline, CDR1 is MNHNS and CDR2 is SASEGT. The CDR3 sequence: CASSRGTGFTGANVLTF. The CDR3 coding sequence is TGTGCCAGCAGTAGGGGGACAGGCTTCACTGGGGCCAACGTCCTGACTTTC.

This chain connects TRBV6-2 or TRBV6-3 to TRBJ1-1; the D gene is possibly TRBD1 (6 bases). V lost 6 bases and J 4 bases, leaving 15 bases between the germline ends. Germline V gene lookup returns CDR1 MNHEY and CDR2 SVGEGT. This CDR3 spans 14 amino acids. Written as DNA, the CDR3 is TGTGCCAGCAGACTGTCCGGCAGGGGCACTGAAGCTTTCTTT. Protein: CASRLSGRGTEAFF.

This rearrangement joins TRBV3-1 to TRBJ2-3; D possibly corresponds to TRBD1 (6 bases). CDR3 length equals 15 residues. V dropped 4 bases and J dropped 0 bases, with 11 bases sitting between them. Germline CDR1 and CDR2: LGHDT and YNNKEL (reference sequence). CDR3 loop: CASSPGEYSTDTQYF. CDR3 coding DNA: TGTGCCAGCAGCCCAGGGGAATATAGCACAGATACGCAGTATTTT.

This clonotype has a count of ten or more. The V call is TRBV30, the J call TRBJ2-1; 12 nucleotides agree with TRBD2. Looked up from germline, CDR1 is GTSNPN and CDR2 is SVGIG (reference sequence). V dropped 4 bases and J dropped 7; count of bases not matched to a gene: 14. This CDR3 has 17 residues. In DNA, the CDR3 is TGTGCCTGGACCCGGGGACTAGCGGGCCAGAGGGGGAATGAGCAGTTCTTC. This translates into CAWTRGLAGQRGNEQFF.

The chain joins TRBV15 to TRBJ2-7; the match to TRBD1 covers 7 bases. J lost 5 bases, V lost 3 bases, and 4 bases had no gene match. CDR1 LNHNV and CDR2 YYDKDF come from the germline V gene (reference sequence). The CDR3 is 13 residues long. The CDR3 loop reads CATSSDRAHEQYF. The CDR3 DNA reads as TGTGCCACCAGCAGTGACAGGGCCCACGAGCAGTACTTC. The entire variable domain, with the rest obtained from reference TRBV15 and TRBJ2-7, is as follows: DAMVIQNPRYQVTQFGKPVTLSCSQTLNHNVMYWYQQKSSQAPKLLFHYYDKDFNNEADTPDNFQSRRPNTSFCFLDIRSPGLGDTAMYLCATSSDRAHEQYFGPGTRLTVT.

This clonotype has at least ten counts. This chain joins TRBV14 and TRBJ2-7; D is undetermined. The V and J ends lost 5 bases and 0 bases respectively, with 14 bases between them. Germline CDR1 SGHDN, CDR2 FVKESK. The CDR3 is 15 residues long. CDR3 in DNA: TGTGCCAGCAGCTATGAGCGCACGAGCTCCTACGAGCAGTACTTC. It codes for CASSYERTSSYEQYF. The variable domain in full, completed from reference TRBV14 and TRBJ2-7, reads EAGVTQFPSHSVIEKGQTVTLRCDPISGHDNLYWYRRVMGKEIKFLLHFVKESKQDESGMPNNRFLAERTGGTYSTLKVQPAELEDSGVYFCASSYERTSSYEQYFGPGTRLTVT.

This chain uses TRBV28 with TRBJ2-7; 7 nucleotides agree with TRBD2. Trimming at V came to 7 bases and at J to 1 base, leaving 4 bases not matched to a gene. The CDR3 consists of 13 residues. The V gene's germline CDR1 is MDHEN and CDR2 SYDVKM. This chain's CDR3 is CASTLSGSYEQYF. The CDR3 region has the DNA TGTGCCAGCACACTTAGCGGGTCCTACGAGCAGTACTTC.

The chain combines TRBV16 with TRBJ2-1; TRBD2 might be the D (5 bases). The V end was cut by 8 bases, the J end by 2 bases, with 16 bases between. The CDR3 extends over 15 amino acids. Germline lookup yields CDR1 KGHSY and CDR2 FQNENV. CDR3: CASGLTKTPYNEQFF. CDR3 DNA: TGTGCCAGCGGTCTGACTAAGACGCCCTACAATGAGCAGTTCTTC.

This clonotype was seen a handful of times. The J gene is TRBJ2-1, the V gene TRBV18, with 10 positions matching TRBD2. V dropped 6 bases and J dropped 4; count of bases not matched to a gene: 6. This CDR3 region has 15 residues. Germline V lookup: CDR1 KGHSH, CDR2 LQKENI. The CDR3 DNA is TGTGCCAGCTCCGAGTCTAGCGGGGGATACAATGAGCAGTTCTTC. Its translation: CASSESSGGYNEQFF.

The gene calls are TRBV3-1 and TRBJ1-2; 7 nucleotides line up with TRBD1. This CDR3 region has 14 residues. In germline, CDR1 is LGHDT, CDR2 YNNKEL (reference sequence). The trim removed 5 bases at V and 4 bases at J, leaving 7 bases unmatched. CDR3 residues: CASSKTGVAYGYTF. The DNA for the CDR3 is TGTGCCAGCAGCAAAACAGGGGTGGCCTATGGCTACACCTTC. Full variable domain (missing parts from reference TRBV3-1 and TRBJ1-2): DTAVSQTPKYLVTQMGNDKSIKCEQNLGHDTMYWYKQDSKKFLKIMFSYNNKELIINETVPNRFSPKSPDKAHLNLHINSLELGDSAVYFCASSKTGVAYGYTFGSGTRLTVV.

A few counts support this clonotype. The gene calls are TRBV10-3 and TRBJ2-6, with a weak D call TRBD1 (6 bases). CDR3 length: 15 amino acids. V was shortened by 3 bases and J by 3 bases, with 9 bases between the two germline ends. CDR1 and CDR2 (germline): ENHRY, SYGVKD. Here the CDR3 DNA reads TGTGCCATCAGTGACAGGGGTGGTGGGGCCAACGTCCTGACTTTC. It is translated as CAISDRGGGANVLTF.

This clonotype was detected many times. The chain has TRBV5-1 and TRBJ2-7; 9 bases match TRBD1. Germline assignment: CDR1 SGHRS and CDR2 YFSETQ. There are 14 residues in the CDR3. With V trimmed by 3 bases and J by 7 bases, 8 bases remained unmatched. The CDR3 nucleotides are TGCGCCAGCAGCTGGGACAGGGCTCTTGGGGAGCAGTACTTC. Encoded protein: CASSWDRALGEQYF.

The chain carries TRBV5-8 and TRBJ2-5; 9 bases agree with TRBD2. Per germline, CDR1 SGHTS and CDR2 YDEGEE. CDR3 size: 18 residues. J gave up 5 bases and V 0 bases, and 14 bases lay outside the gene matches. CDR3 protein: CASSLGVVAGELVETQYF. The CDR3 nucleotides are TGTGCCAGCAGCTTGGGTGTTGTAGCGGGAGAATTAGTGGAGACCCAGTACTTC.